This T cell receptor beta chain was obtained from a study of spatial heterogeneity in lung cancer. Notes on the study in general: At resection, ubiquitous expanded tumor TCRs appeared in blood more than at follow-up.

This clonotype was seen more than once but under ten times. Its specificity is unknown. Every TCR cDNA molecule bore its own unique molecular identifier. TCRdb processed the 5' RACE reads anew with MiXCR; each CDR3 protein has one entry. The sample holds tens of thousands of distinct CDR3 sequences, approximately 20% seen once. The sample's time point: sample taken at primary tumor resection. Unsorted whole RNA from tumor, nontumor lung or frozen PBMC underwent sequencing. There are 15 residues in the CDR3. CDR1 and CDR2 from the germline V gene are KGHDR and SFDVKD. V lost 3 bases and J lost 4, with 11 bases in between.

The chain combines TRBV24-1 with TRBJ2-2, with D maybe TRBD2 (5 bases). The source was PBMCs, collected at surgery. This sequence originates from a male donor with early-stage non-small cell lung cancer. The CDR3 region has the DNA TGTGCCACCAGTGATCCCGGGGTTAGCACCGGGGAGCTGTTTTTT. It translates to CATSDPGVSTGELFF.